These 20 T cell receptor beta chains were sequenced from one sample in a study of CD8 T cells in ankylosing spondylitis. Each CDR3 protein gets one entry after TCRdb re-called the 5' RACE reads with MiXCR. The data contain about 140,000 distinct CDR3 sequences, roughly 8.3% of them singletons. Material for sequencing was synovial fluid, either unsorted or a sorted T cell fraction (not recorded which). These TCRs come from a male donor with ankylosing spondylitis.

The chain joins TRBV28 to TRBJ2-7, with a weak D call TRBD2 (6 bases). The V gene lost 10 bases and the J gene lost 7 bases, with 14 bases spanning the gap. Germline assignment: CDR1 MDHEN and CDR2 SYDVKM. The length of the CDR3 is 11 residues. This chain's CDR3 is CATQRAREQYF. In DNA form, the CDR3 reads TGTGCCACCCAGCGGGCGAGGGAGCAGTACTTC.

The J gene is TRBJ2-1, the V gene TRBV3-1, with 8 bases lining up with TRBD2. Germline CDR1 is LGHDT and CDR2 is YNNKEL (reference sequence). V shed 0 bases, J shed 2 bases, and the junction held 0 bases outside the gene matches. CDR3 size: 15 residues. CDR3 sequence reads: CASSQDGGAYNEQFF. The CDR3 region has the DNA TGTGCCAGCAGCCAAGACGGGGGGGCCTACAATGAGCAGTTCTTC.

Ten or more counts support this clonotype. The V gene is TRBV20-1, the J gene TRBJ2-1; 7 bases are a match to TRBD1. V lost 5 bases and J lost 3; bases outside the gene matches: 13. The CDR3 is made up of 16 amino acids. Per the germline V gene, CDR1 is DFQATT and CDR2 is SNEGSKA (reference sequence). The CDR3 region is CSAHRTGANIYNEQFF. The CDR3 DNA is TGCAGTGCTCACCGGACAGGAGCCAACATCTACAATGAGCAGTTCTTC.

Details on this clonotype: Just one base apart from a much larger clone, this may be a read error. The chain has TRBV20-1 and TRBJ2-7, with D tentatively TRBD1 (5 bases). Germline V gives CDR1 DFQATT, CDR2 SNEGSKA (reference sequence). The CDR3 has 14 residues. This chain's CDR3 is CSAGLGQNSYEQHF. The CDR3 coding sequence is TGCAGTGCTGGGTTGGGGCAGAACTCCTACGAGCAGCACTTC.

This clonotype occurred many times. The chain uses TRBV19 and TRBJ1-5; possible D gene TRBD1, 5 bases. Germline V gene data show CDR1 as LNHDA and CDR2 as SQIVND (reference sequence). The CDR3 totals 15 residues. Trimming pared 5 bases from V and 0 bases from J, leaving 11 bases between. The CDR3 DNA is TGTGCCAGTAGTGCCCGGGACGGTAGCAATCAGCCCCAGCATTTT. Its translation: CASSARDGSNQPQHF.

In its sample, this clonotype was seen a few times. This sequence may be a read error, since a much larger clone differs from it by one base. V usage is TRBV3-1 and J usage is TRBJ2-7; perhaps D is TRBD1 or TRBD2 (5 bases each). V was clipped by 6 bases and J by 6 bases, with 15 bases between them. The germline CDR1 and CDR2 sequences are LGHDT and YNNKEL (reference sequence). The CDR3 is 13 amino acids. CDR3 DNA sequence: TGTGCCAGCAGTCGGGGCCAAATGGGCGAGCAGTACTTC. Translating gives CASSRGQMGEQYF.

This clonotype was seen ten or more times. This CDR3 is CATSRAGGNEQFF. CDR3 nucleotides: TGTGCCACCAGTCGAGCAGGGGGCAATGAGCAGTTCTTC. The chain joins TRBV24-1 to TRBJ2-1; 7 bases align to TRBD1. Germline assignment: CDR1 KGHDR and CDR2 SFDVKD. V dropped 6 bases and J dropped 6; count of bases not matched to a gene: 4. The CDR3 is 13 residues long.

This clonotype was detected a few times. V usage is TRBV27 and J usage is TRBJ2-1; D is perhaps TRBD1 (5 bases). The CDR3 is 16 residues long. Germline lookup yields CDR1 MNHEY and CDR2 SMNVEV (reference sequence). Trimming removed 5 bases from V and 5 bases from J, with 19 bases in between. Here the CDR3 reads CASSPQAPQGNNEQFF. DNA of the CDR3: TGTGCCAGCAGTCCCCAGGCCCCCCAGGGAAACAATGAGCAGTTCTTC.

This clonotype was detected only a few times. The V call is TRBV12-5, the J call TRBJ2-5; 11 bases fit TRBD2. CDR1 LGHNT and CDR2 FRNRAP come from the germline V gene. The CDR3 loop spans 14 amino acids. Germline trimming cut 6 bases from V and 4 bases from J; bases unmatched to any gene: 4. The CDR3 loop is CASGTGLAGETQYF. CDR3 nucleotides: TGTGCTAGTGGCACCGGACTAGCGGGAGAGACCCAGTACTTC.

This clonotype was recorded at least ten times. This chain connects TRBV11-2 to TRBJ2-1; 8 nucleotides line up with TRBD2. CDR1 is SGHAT, CDR2 FQNNGV, per germline. The CDR3 has 15 residues. V dropped 5 bases and J dropped 4; count of bases not matched to a gene: 7. The CDR3 DNA reads TGTGCCAGCAGCCCCCGGGGGGGGGATTACAATGAGCAGTTCTTC. Translation: CASSPRGGDYNEQFF. The full variable domain, with the rest looked up from reference TRBV11-2 and TRBJ2-1, is EAGVAQSPRYKIIEKRQSVAFWCNPISGHATLYWYQQILGQGPKLLIQFQNNGVVDDSQLPKDRFSAERLKGVDSTLKIQPAKLEDSAVYLCASSPRGGDYNEQFFGPGTRLTVL.

There are many counts of this clonotype. The rearrangement joins TRBV7-2 to TRBJ2-3; the match to TRBD1 covers 9 bases. The CDR3 loop spans 15 amino acids. Germline V gene sequence: CDR1 SGHTA, CDR2 FQGNSA. Losses at the gene ends were 5 bases for V and 1 base for J; bases not matched to a gene: 4. CDR3 loop: CASSRRTGGTDTQYF. Here the CDR3 DNA reads TGTGCCAGCAGCAGACGGACAGGGGGCACAGATACGCAGTATTTT.

The V and J genes are TRBV5-6 and TRBJ1-1, with a weak D call TRBD1 (6 bases). The CDR3 spans 14 residues. In germline, CDR1 is SGHDT, CDR2 YYEEEE. The germline V and J ends were trimmed by 4 bases and 5 bases, with 15 bases remaining between them. The CDR3 protein is CASSLGHGGTEAFF. The CDR3 DNA reads as TGTGCCAGCAGCCTGGGACACGGGGGAACTGAAGCTTTCTTT.

This clonotype was detected ten times or more. This sequence joins TRBV4-2 and TRBJ2-5; no definite D call. V was shortened by 0 bases and J by 0 bases, with 5 bases between the two germline ends. CDR3 length: 14 residues. The germline CDR1 and CDR2 sequences are LGHNA and YNFKEQ. The CDR3 DNA follows: TGTGCCAGCAGCCAAGAAGGTCACCAAGAGACCCAGTACTTC. Its protein is CASSQEGHQETQYF.

This clonotype was recorded many times. The chain combines TRBV3-1 with TRBJ1-3; D perhaps matches TRBD1 (5 bases). The CDR3 has 15 residues. V gave up 2 bases and J gave up 2 bases, with 10 bases separating them. CDR1 is LGHDT and CDR2 is YNNKEL in the germline V gene (reference sequence). The CDR3 DNA reads as TGTGCCAGCAGCCAAATGTCCAGGGCTGGAAACACCATATATTTT. The encoded protein is CASSQMSRAGNTIYF.

A note on this clonotype: A single base separates this from a much larger clone, so it may be a read error. J is TRBJ1-2 and V is TRBV3-1; 12 bases are a match to TRBD1. This CDR3 has 15 amino acids. The germline CDR1 and CDR2 sequences are LGHDT and YNNKEL (reference sequence). Here the CDR3 DNA reads TGTGCCAGCAGCCGGGACAGGGGGCGCTCCTATAGCTACACCTTC. The encoded protein is CASSRDRGRSYSYTF.

The chain links TRBV18 to TRBJ2-1; possibly TRBD1 for D (6 bases). CDR1 is KGHSH and CDR2 is LQKENI in the germline V gene. CDR3 length: 17 residues. The ends were cut back, 4 bases at V and 4 bases at J, with 20 bases in the middle. The CDR3 nucleotides read TGTGCCAGCTCACTTCGGACTGGCCAGGGGATGTACAATGAGCAGTTCTTC. It translates to CASSLRTGQGMYNEQFF.

This clonotype appeared a few times. The chain carries TRBV5-1 and TRBJ1-1; D is possibly TRBD1 (5 bases). This CDR3 is built from 13 residues. V was clipped by 3 bases and J by 5 bases, with 11 bases between them. CDR1 and CDR2 (germline): SGHRS, YFSETQ. CDR3 DNA sequence: TGCGCCAGCAGCTCAAATCAGGGAACTGAAGCTTTCTTT. Translation: CASSSNQGTEAFF.

This clonotype showed up just a few times. The chain combines TRBV6-1 with TRBJ2-1; D is possibly TRBD2 (6 bases). The CDR3 has 15 residues. V lost 7 bases, J lost 8 bases, and 21 bases lay in between. Germline CDR1 and CDR2: MNHNS and SASEGT. In nucleotides, the CDR3 is TGTGCCAGCACAACGATGGGTGGGGGGTACGATGAGCAGTTCTTC. Its protein is CASTTMGGGYDEQFF.

This clonotype appeared a few times. The chain is built from TRBV29-1 and TRBJ1-5; no reliable D call. The CDR3 spans 13 residues. V dropped 4 bases and J dropped 0 bases, with 7 bases sitting between them. The germline CDR1 and CDR2 sequences are SQVTM and ANQGSEA. CDR3 in DNA: TGCAGCGTTGCTGGGTATAGCAATCAGCCCCAGCATTTT. Translating gives CSVAGYSNQPQHF.

In its sample, this clonotype was seen a few times. The rearrangement joins TRBV20-1 to TRBJ2-7; D is unclear. Trimming cost V 1 base and J 1 base, with 8 bases left between them. The CDR3 is 13 amino acids. Germline CDR1 reads DFQATT; CDR2 reads SNEGSKA (reference sequence). CDR3 sequence: CSARVAQSYEQYF. The CDR3 DNA reads as TGCAGTGCTAGAGTAGCACAGTCCTACGAGCAGTACTTC.